These 5 T cell receptor beta chains were all obtained from the same sample, sequenced in a study of blood T cells in healthy people across ages. Primed by a sample-barcoded 5' primer and a J-beta primer mix, a second PCR proceeded for 7 to 11 cycles. TCRdb passed the 5' RACE reads through MiXCR, listing each CDR3 protein once. The sample contains about 380,000 distinct CDR3 sequences, about 52% of which appear only once. Sequenced material: blood. The receptor source for this set is a man aged 60 to 69 in good health.

A few counts support this clonotype. V usage is TRBV6-2 or TRBV6-3 and J usage is TRBJ2-1, with unresolved D. Matching the DNA end better, TRBJ2-7 makes the J call doubtful. This CDR3 is built from 13 residues. The germline gives CDR1 MNHEY, CDR2 SVGEGT. The CDR3 loop reads CASSYSSYNEQYF. The CDR3 nucleotides read TGTGCCAGCAGTTACAGCTCCTACAATGAGCAGTACTTC.

The chain couples TRBV4-2 to TRBJ2-7; the D gene is possibly TRBD2 (5 bases). This CDR3 contains 17 residues. From germline, CDR1 is LGHNA and CDR2 YNFKEQ. V gave up 0 bases and J gave up 0 bases, with 15 bases separating them. For the CDR3, the DNA is TGTGCCAGCAGCCAAGATCGCCGGAGCGGCCTCTCCTACGAGCAGTACTTC. Amino acids: CASSQDRRSGLSYEQYF.

This clonotype appeared a few times. V is TRBV29-1 and J is TRBJ2-5; the match to TRBD1 covers 8 bases. The tail of the sequence fits TRBJ2-7 better, so the J call may be wrong. Germline V gene data show CDR1 as SQVTM and CDR2 as ANQGSEA. This CDR3 contains 13 residues. The CDR3 protein is CSVETGGIYEQYF. In DNA, the CDR3 is TGCAGCGTTGAAACAGGGGGGATCTACGAGCAGTACTTC.

This chain links TRBV7-6 with TRBJ2-7; 9 bases fit TRBD2. CDR1 and CDR2 (germline): SGHVS, FNYEAQ. The CDR3 spans 15 residues. Trimming removed 5 bases from V and 6 bases from J; junction bases left unmatched: 11. For the CDR3, the DNA is TGTGCCAGCAGCCCCTCGGCGGGAGGGCTTCTCGAGCAGTACTTC. Its protein product is CASSPSAGGLLEQYF.

Here the CDR3 DNA reads TGTGCCATCCGAGGGGACATTCAAGAGACCCAGTACTTC. Its protein product is CAIRGDIQETQYF. The gene calls are TRBV10-3 and TRBJ2-5, with D tentatively TRBD1 (6 bases). Per germline, CDR1 ENHRY and CDR2 SYGVKD. Trimming stripped 8 bases from V and 2 bases from J, with 12 bases between. The CDR3 spans 13 residues.